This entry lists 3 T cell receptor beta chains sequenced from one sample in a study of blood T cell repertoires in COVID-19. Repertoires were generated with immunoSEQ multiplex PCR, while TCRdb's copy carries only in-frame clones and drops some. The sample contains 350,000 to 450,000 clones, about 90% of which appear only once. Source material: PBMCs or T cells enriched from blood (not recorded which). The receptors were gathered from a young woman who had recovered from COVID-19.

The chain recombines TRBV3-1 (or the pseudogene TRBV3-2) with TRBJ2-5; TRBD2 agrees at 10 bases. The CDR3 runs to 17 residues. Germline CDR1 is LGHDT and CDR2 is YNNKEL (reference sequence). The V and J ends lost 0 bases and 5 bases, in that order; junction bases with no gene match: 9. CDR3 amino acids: CASSQDNRAGGDETQYF. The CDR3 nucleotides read TGTGCCAGCAGCCAAGATAACCGAGCGGGAGGGGATGAGACCCAGTACTTC.

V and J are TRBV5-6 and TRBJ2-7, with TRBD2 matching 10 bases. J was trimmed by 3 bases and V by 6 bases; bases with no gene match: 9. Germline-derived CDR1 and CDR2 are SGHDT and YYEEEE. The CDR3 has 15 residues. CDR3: CASTTLAGEIYEQYF. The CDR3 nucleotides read TGTGCCAGCACCACTCTAGCGGGGGAAATCTACGAGCAGTACTTC.

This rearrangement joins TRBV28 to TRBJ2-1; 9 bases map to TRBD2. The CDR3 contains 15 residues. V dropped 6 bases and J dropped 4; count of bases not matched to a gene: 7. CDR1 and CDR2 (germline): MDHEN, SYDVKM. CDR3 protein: CASRPTSGPYNEQFF. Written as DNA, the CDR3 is TGTGCCAGCAGACCGACTAGCGGCCCTTACAATGAGCAGTTCTTC.